This T cell receptor (beta chain) was documented in a study of shared T cell receptors in the human thymus. V gave up 4 bases and J gave up 7 bases; unmatched junction bases: 11. The CDR3 extends over 15 amino acids. CDR1 SGHAT and CDR2 FQNNGV come from the germline V gene. This clone was counted only a few times. Generated by immunoSEQ multiplex PCR, the TCRdb table keeps only in-frame clones and is missing some. The repertoire holds some 700,000 clones, with 80% to 90% as singletons. The same data also went into a second study, on human thymus T cells. That paper adds: The sample donors, healthy Finnish infants, were having corrective surgery for congenital heart defects. Resections that were taken during corrective heart surgery supplied the thymus tissue. Thymic and blood repertoires appeared to carry a bias in their V and J gene usage. Related research described strongly overlapping thymic repertoires in unrelated people.

Sequencing was performed on thymocytes. The chain recombines TRBV11-2 with TRBJ2-7, with 9 bases lining up with TRBD1. The sequence was collected from a girl in the first two years of life with a congenital heart defect. The DNA for the CDR3 is TGTGCCAGCAGCTCGGTGAACAGGGGGCTGTGGGAGCAGTACTTC. As protein: CASSSVNRGLWEQYF.